These 32 T cell receptor beta chains were sequenced from one sample in a study of cytomegalovirus exposure and HLA in healthy donors (dated by TCRdb to 2016 to 2017). Library creation used the immunoSEQ multiplex PCR assay. For the multiplex PCR, a mixture combining 60 forward primers for TCR Vbeta segments and 13 reverse primers for TCR Jbeta segments was used. TCRdb obtained this table from immuneACCESS and retained in-frame rearrangements with V and J assigned. These tables miss some clones; where compared with another copy, unresolved V genes account for less than half of the shortfall, and the remainder is unexplained. Per the sample table, the count is 38,000 or so clones. About 8.9% of the sample rests with the top ten. The sequenced sample consisted of PBMCs. All receptors come from a man in his forties in good health and CMV-seropositive.

The chain carries TRBV29-1 and TRBJ1-4, with TRBD1 matching over 7 bases. CDR1 is SQVTM, CDR2 ANQGSEA, per germline. CDR3 length: 15 residues. Trimming cost V 5 bases and J 6 bases; bases outside gene matches: 12. CDR3 sequence reads: CSVLGVRGRDEKLFF. The CDR3 nucleotides read TGCAGCGTTCTAGGGGTGAGGGGGCGGGATGAAAAACTGTTTTTT.

This chain uses TRBV28 with TRBJ2-7; 8 bases match TRBD1. This CDR3 region has 15 residues. Trimming removed 6 bases from V and 5 bases from J; junction bases left unmatched: 12. Germline V gene data show CDR1 as MDHEN and CDR2 as SYDVKM. The CDR3 loop reads CASRTAGGTNHEQYF. In DNA, the CDR3 is TGTGCCAGCAGAACCGCAGGGGGCACGAACCACGAGCAGTACTTC.

The V gene is TRBV11-3, the J gene TRBJ1-1, with D possibly matching TRBD1 (5 bases). The CDR3 totals 16 residues. CDR1 and CDR2 (germline): SGHNT, YENEEA. V was pared by 0 bases and J by 3 bases, with 14 bases between. The CDR3 nucleotides are TGTGCCAGCAGCTTAGATTCGTGGCGGGGGGACACTGAAGCTTTCTTT. It translates to CASSLDSWRGDTEAFF.

The chain couples TRBV13 to TRBJ2-1; 11 nucleotides match TRBD2. With 0 bases clipped from V and 10 bases from J, the junction kept 8 bases outside the gene matches. Germline V lookup: CDR1 PRHDT, CDR2 FYEKMQ (reference sequence). The CDR3 totals 16 residues. CDR3 sequence (DNA): TGTGCCAGCAGCTTAGGTCGGGGCCTAGCGGGAGGAGAGCAGTTCTTC. Translating it yields CASSLGRGLAGGEQFF. Full variable domain (rest looked up from reference TRBV13 and TRBJ2-1): AAGVIQSPRHLIKEKRETATLKCYPIPRHDTVYWYQQGPGQDPQFLISFYEKMQSDKGSIPDRFSAQQFSDYHSELNMSSLELGDSALYFCASSLGRGLAGGEQFFGPGTRLTVL.

The V gene is TRBV7-2, the J gene TRBJ2-1; 13 bases fit TRBD2. Germline V CDR1 and CDR2: SGHTA, FQGNSA. There are 16 residues in the CDR3. After removal of 2 bases from V and 11 bases from J, the junction contained 9 bases not matched to a gene. The CDR3 region has the DNA TGTGCCAGCAGCTTATCACTAGCGGGAGGGCCGGAGAAGCAGTTCTTC. Its translation: CASSLSLAGGPEKQFF.

V usage is TRBV7-8 and J usage is TRBJ1-4; D gene unclear. CDR1 SGHVS and CDR2 FQNEAQ come from the germline V gene. V lost 5 bases, J lost 7 bases, and 14 bases lay in between. This CDR3 comprises 14 residues. CDR3 sequence (DNA): TGTGCCAGCAGCCCGCGGATGGCGGGTGAAAAACTGTTTTTT. It translates to CASSPRMAGEKLFF.

V is TRBV7-2 and J is TRBJ1-2, with D unclear. CDR3 size: 13 residues. Trimming took 3 bases from V and 5 from J, leaving 10 bases between them. CDR1 and CDR2 (germline): SGHTA, FQGNSA. CDR3: CASSLSPGYGYTF. CDR3 bases: TGTGCCAGCAGCTTGTCTCCGGGGTATGGCTACACCTTC.

The rearrangement uses TRBV5-8 and TRBJ1-4; TRBD1 agrees at 8 bases. The CDR3 sequence is 15 residues long. V lost 4 bases and J lost 4; bases outside the gene matches: 6. CDR1 is SGHTS and CDR2 is YDEGEE in the germline V gene. The CDR3, as DNA: TGTGCCAGCAGCGAGGGGGGACAGGTTAATGAAAAACTGTTTTTT. Its protein product is CASSEGGQVNEKLFF.

The rearrangement joins TRBV5-6 to TRBJ2-7; 8 bases map to TRBD1. Trimming at V came to 6 bases and at J to 1 base, leaving 9 bases not matched to a gene. There are 15 residues in the CDR3. CDR1 is SGHDT, CDR2 YYEEEE, per germline. CDR3 bases: TGTGCCAGCAACCCCGCCGGGACAGGTTCCTACGAGCAGTACTTC. It is translated as CASNPAGTGSYEQYF.

Worth noting for this clone: The junction departs from germline at one end; a sequencing error may be responsible. The chain links TRBV25-1 to TRBJ1-2, with D hard to call. Germline CDR1 MGHDK, CDR2 SYGVNS. The CDR3 extends over 14 amino acids. CDR3 DNA: TGTGCCAGCAGTGGGCTGGGAGAGGGCGATGGCTACGCCTTC. It is translated as CASSGLGEGDGYAF.

The chain combines TRBV5-5 with TRBJ1-1, with D unclear. V gave up 4 bases and J gave up 1 base, with 11 bases separating them. This CDR3 comprises 14 residues. Looked up from germline, CDR1 is SGHKS and CDR2 is YYEKEE (reference sequence). The CDR3 loop is CASSPRGENTEAFF. The CDR3 nucleotides are TGTGCCAGCAGCCCTCGGGGTGAGAACACTGAAGCTTTCTTT.

The gene calls are TRBV7-8 and TRBJ2-7; TRBD2 matches at 10 bases. CDR1 and CDR2 (germline): SGHVS, FQNEAQ. CDR3 length: 16 amino acids. V gave up 1 base and J gave up 7 bases; unmatched junction bases: 10. CDR3 nucleotides: TGTGCCAGCAGCTTAGGCCTAGCGGGAGTTGGTGGGGAGCAGTACTTC. It translates to CASSLGLAGVGGEQYF.

The V gene is TRBV7-2, the J gene TRBJ2-7; 7 bases agree with TRBD2. CDR3 length: 12 amino acids. In germline, CDR1 is SGHTA, CDR2 FQGNSA. V shed 5 bases, J shed 6 bases, and the junction held 4 bases outside the gene matches. CDR3 sequence reads: CASSRTRVEQYF. The CDR3 nucleotides are TGTGCCAGCAGCCGGACTAGAGTCGAGCAGTACTTC.

The CDR3 nucleotides read TGTGCCAGCAGCGCGAACGCGGGAGGGAGCACAGATACGCAGTATTTT. It is translated as CASSANAGGSTDTQYF. V gene TRBV14 combines with J gene TRBJ2-3, with 9 bases identical to TRBD2. Germline CDR1 reads SGHDN; CDR2 reads FVKESK. The length of the CDR3 is 16 residues. V lost 5 bases to trimming and J lost 0 bases; unmatched junction nucleotides: 6.

The CDR3 DNA reads as TGTGCCAGCAGTGACTCGGGCACTTACAATGAGCAGTTCTTC. As protein: CASSDSGTYNEQFF. The chain uses TRBV6-4 and TRBJ2-1; D remains unclear. V was trimmed by 0 bases and J by 4 bases, leaving 7 bases between them. The CDR3 sequence is 14 residues long. Looked up from germline, CDR1 is MRHNA and CDR2 is SNTAGT.

This chain joins TRBV19 and TRBJ1-1; 7 nucleotides agree with TRBD1. This CDR3 region has 16 residues. Germline V gives CDR1 LNHDA, CDR2 SQIVND (reference sequence). Losses at the gene ends were 8 bases for V and 0 bases for J; bases not matched to a gene: 12. CDR3 DNA sequence: TGTGCCAGTTCCTCGCCGGGACAGAGTATGAACACTGAAGCTTTCTTT. This encodes CASSSPGQSMNTEAFF. Together with reference TRBV19 and TRBJ1-1, the CDR3 gives the full variable domain: DGGITQSPKYLFRKEGQNVTLSCEQNLNHDAMYWYRQDPGQGLRLIYYSQIVNDFQKGDIAEGYSVSREKKESFPLTVTSAQKNPTAFYLCASSSPGQSMNTEAFFGQGTRLTVV.

This chain links TRBV6-1 with TRBJ2-5; 9 bases are shared with TRBD2. In germline, CDR1 is MNHNS, CDR2 SASEGT. V shed 3 bases and J 0 bases; nucleotides not matched to a gene: 2. CDR3 length equals 15 residues. CDR3 loop: CASSEASGNQETQYF. In nucleotides, the CDR3 is TGTGCCAGCAGTGAGGCTAGCGGGAACCAAGAGACCCAGTACTTC.

The chain couples TRBV11-1 to TRBJ2-3; 7 positions match TRBD1. The junction had 5 bases not matched to a gene; V was cut back by 5 bases and J by 6 bases. This CDR3 comprises 13 residues. From germline, CDR1 is SGHAT and CDR2 FQDESV (reference sequence). The CDR3 protein is CASSLDRVDTQYF. The CDR3, as DNA: TGTGCCAGCAGCCTCGACAGGGTGGATACGCAGTATTTT.

V usage is TRBV18 and J usage is TRBJ2-5; maybe TRBD1 (6 bases). Germline V gene data show CDR1 as KGHSH and CDR2 as LQKENI. V was trimmed by 5 bases and J by 1 base, leaving 20 bases between them. The CDR3 spans 17 residues. In nucleotides, the CDR3 is TGTGCCAGCTCATCCTACAGGGTTGTAGGGAGCCAAGAGACCCAGTACTTC. Its protein product is CASSSYRVVGSQETQYF.

The chain joins TRBV14 to TRBJ2-2; possibly TRBD1 for D (5 bases). V was pared by 4 bases and J by 4 bases, with 13 bases between. The germline V gene encodes CDR1 SGHDN and CDR2 FVKESK. The CDR3 has 15 amino acids. The CDR3 nucleotides are TGTGCCAGCAGCCTCGCAGGGTGGGGCACCGGGGAGCTGTTTTTT. Translated, it gives CASSLAGWGTGELFF.

This CDR3 reads CASSQLDRGHEAFF. The CDR3 DNA reads as TGCGCCAGCAGCCAATTAGACAGGGGGCACGAAGCTTTCTTT. V gene TRBV4-3 combines with J gene TRBJ1-1; 10 bases agree with TRBD1. Germline CDR1 LGHNA, CDR2 YSLEER. J was trimmed by 8 bases and V by 2 bases; bases with no gene match: 5. The CDR3 length is 14 residues.

The rearrangement joins TRBV11-2 to TRBJ2-7; 9 nucleotides line up with TRBD1. This CDR3 has 14 residues. The V gene end was trimmed by 3 bases and the J gene end by 3 bases; junction bases not matched to a gene: 3. The V gene's germline CDR1 is SGHAT and CDR2 FQNNGV. The CDR3 here is CASSLGTGNYEQYF. CDR3 nucleotides: TGTGCCAGCAGCTTGGGGACAGGGAACTACGAGCAGTACTTC.

The chain employs TRBV19 and TRBJ1-1; 8 bases line up with TRBD1. This CDR3 has 15 amino acids. V shed 1 base, J shed 1 base, and the junction held 2 bases outside the gene matches. The germline V gene has CDR1 LNHDA and CDR2 SQIVND (reference sequence). The CDR3: CASSIGTGRNTEAFF. The DNA for the CDR3 is TGTGCCAGTAGTATAGGGACAGGGAGGAACACTGAAGCTTTCTTT.

The gene calls are TRBV6-6 and TRBJ2-1, with TRBD2 identical over 7 bases. The length of the CDR3 is 15 residues. V shed 0 bases and J 4 bases; nucleotides not matched to a gene: 3. CDR1 and CDR2 (germline): MNHNY, SVGAGI (reference sequence). The CDR3 DNA reads TGTGCCAGCAGTTACTCCCAGGGAGGGTACAATGAGCAGTTCTTC. This codes for CASSYSQGGYNEQFF.

The rearrangement uses TRBV7-8 and TRBJ2-7; tentatively, D is TRBD1 (6 bases). Germline CDR1 and CDR2: SGHVS and FQNEAQ. The V and J ends lost 3 bases and 0 bases respectively, with 12 bases between them. The CDR3 has 15 residues. CDR3 DNA sequence: TGTGCCAGCAGCTTCTCCCGGGACAACTCCTACGAGCAGTACTTC. Translating gives CASSFSRDNSYEQYF.

V and J are TRBV5-4 and TRBJ2-1; the match to TRBD2 covers 9 bases. Germline assignment: CDR1 SGHNT and CDR2 YYREEE (reference sequence). The V and J ends lost 0 bases and 0 bases, in that order; junction bases with no gene match: 4. This CDR3 contains 17 residues. CDR3 amino acids: CASSLAASGNSYNEQFF. The CDR3 region has the DNA TGTGCCAGCAGCTTGGCGGCTAGCGGGAACTCCTACAATGAGCAGTTCTTC. The whole variable domain, filled in from reference TRBV5-4 and TRBJ2-1, reads ETGVTQSPTHLIKTRGQQVTLRCSSQSGHNTVSWYQQALGQGPQFIFQYYREEENGRGNFPPRFSGLQFPNYSSELNVNALELDDSALYLCASSLAASGNSYNEQFFGPGTRLTVL.

V usage is TRBV7-2 and J usage is TRBJ2-3, with D hard to call. The CDR3 extends over 11 amino acids. Trimming took 5 bases from V and 8 from J, leaving 8 bases between them. Germline V lookup: CDR1 SGHTA, CDR2 FQGNSA. CDR3 DNA: TGTGCCAGCAGCCTCTCCGGTACGCAGTATTTT. Translating gives CASSLSGTQYF. The variable domain in full, completed from reference TRBV7-2 and TRBJ2-3, reads GAGVSQSPSNKVTEKGKDVELRCDPISGHTALYWYRQSLGQGLEFLIYFQGNSAPDKSGLPSDRFSAERTGGSVSTLTIQRTQQEDSAVYLCASSLSGTQYFGPGTRLTVL.

The J gene is TRBJ1-1, the V gene TRBV14; D is perhaps TRBD1 (5 bases). V was clipped by 1 base and J by 11 bases, with 14 bases between them. This CDR3 comprises 13 residues. Germline V gives CDR1 SGHDN, CDR2 FVKESK. The CDR3 nucleotides are TGTGCCAGCAGCCAAGGACGGAGGGGTACGGCTTTCTTT. Translation: CASSQGRRGTAFF.

Of note for this clone: One end of the junction does not line up with germline, which may come from a read error. The V and J genes are TRBV28 and TRBJ2-1, with a possible D match to TRBD2 (5 bases). Germline assignment: CDR1 MDHEN and CDR2 SYDVKM. The CDR3 covers 11 residues. The CDR3, as DNA: TGTGCCAGCAGCTCGGGGAGAGGTAGGATCTTC. It encodes CASSSGRGRIF.

CDR3 DNA sequence: TGTGCCAGCAGCTTAGGACAGGGACAGTACTCCACAGATACGCAGTATTTT. Protein product: CASSLGQGQYSTDTQYF. The chain has TRBV11-3 and TRBJ2-3, with 7 bases matching TRBD1. Trimming cost V 1 base and J 2 bases; bases outside gene matches: 9. CDR3 length equals 17 residues. CDR1 SGHNT and CDR2 YENEEA come from the germline V gene.

The V and J genes are TRBV11-3 and TRBJ2-7, with TRBD2 matching over 8 bases. The germline CDR1 and CDR2 sequences are SGHNT and YENEEA. With 5 bases clipped from V and 5 bases from J, the junction kept 8 bases outside the gene matches. The CDR3 runs 14 residues. The CDR3 region is CASSPGLEFDEQYF. The CDR3 DNA follows: TGTGCCAGCAGCCCGGGACTAGAATTCGACGAGCAGTACTTC.

The gene calls are TRBV25-1 and TRBJ1-2; 10 bases align to TRBD1. The CDR3 is made up of 15 amino acids. J gave up 3 bases and V 3 bases, and 4 bases lay outside the gene matches. CDR1 is MGHDK, CDR2 SYGVNS, per germline. Written as DNA, the CDR3 is TGTGCCAGCAGTGAGGGACAGGGGAGGTACTATGGCTACACCTTC. Translation: CASSEGQGRYYGYTF.